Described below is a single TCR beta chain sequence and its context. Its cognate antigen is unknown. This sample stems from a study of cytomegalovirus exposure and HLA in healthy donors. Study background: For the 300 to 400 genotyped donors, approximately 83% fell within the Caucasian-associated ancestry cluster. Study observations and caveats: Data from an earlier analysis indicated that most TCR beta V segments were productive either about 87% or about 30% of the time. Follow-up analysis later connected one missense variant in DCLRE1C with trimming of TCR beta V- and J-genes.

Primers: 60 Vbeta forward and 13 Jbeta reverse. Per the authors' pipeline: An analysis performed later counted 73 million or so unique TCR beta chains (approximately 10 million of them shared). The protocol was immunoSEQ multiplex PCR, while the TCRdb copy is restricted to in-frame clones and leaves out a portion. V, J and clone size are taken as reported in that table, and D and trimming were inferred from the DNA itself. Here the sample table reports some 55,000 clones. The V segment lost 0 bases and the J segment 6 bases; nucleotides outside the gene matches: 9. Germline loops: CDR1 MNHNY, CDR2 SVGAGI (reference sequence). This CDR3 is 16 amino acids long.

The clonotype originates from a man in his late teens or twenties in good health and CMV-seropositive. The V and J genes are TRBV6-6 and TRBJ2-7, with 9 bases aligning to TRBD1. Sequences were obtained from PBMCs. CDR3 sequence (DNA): TGTGCCAGCAGTTACTCGGTTCAACGGGGACAGGGCGAGCAGTACTTC. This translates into CASSYSVQRGQGEQYF.